Sequencing of this T cell receptor beta chain was carried out in a study of blood T cell repertoires in COVID-19. Overall study context: COVID-19 samples collected from the United States, Italy and Spain covered acute and convalescent phases. In each case, the material was cDNA or gDNA derived from T cells, B-cell-depleted T cells, or PBMCs.

Profiling relied on immunoSEQ multiplex PCR, and the TCRdb table lists in-frame clones only, not all of them. The sample yields 190,000 or so clones, approximately 84% seen once. The germline V and J ends were trimmed by 6 bases and 3 bases, with 15 bases remaining between them. This CDR3 is 16 amino acids long. From germline, CDR1 is LNHDA and CDR2 SQIVND (reference sequence). The origin of this receptor is a human donor with acute or convalescent COVID-19. The donor label of this sample is uncertain. Sequenced input: peripheral blood. The chain uses TRBV19 and TRBJ2-6, with D possibly being TRBD1 (6 bases). The CDR3 DNA sequence: TGTGCCAGTAGAGACGTGGGGGCGCTTGGGGCCAACGTCCTGACTTTC. This sequence encodes CASRDVGALGANVLTF. Full variable domain (outside the CDR3, taken from reference TRBV19 and TRBJ2-6): DGGITQSPKYLFRKEGQNVTLSCEQNLNHDAMYWYRQDPGQGLRLIYYSQIVNDFQKGDIAEGYSVSREKKESFPLTVTSAQKNPTAFYLCASRDVGALGANVLTFGAGSRLTVL.